The rows below give T cell receptor beta chains drawn from one sample of a study of CD8 T cells in ankylosing spondylitis. TCRdb processed the 5' RACE reads anew with MiXCR; each CDR3 protein has one entry. The sample lists about 540,000 distinct CDR3 sequences, more than 9.5% occurring once. Sequenced material: blood, either unsorted or a sorted T cell fraction (not recorded which). Receptor source: a male donor with ankylosing spondylitis. Both conserved end residues are trimmed from each CDR3.

TRBJ1-1	TRBV3-1	ASSQNSLLEAF
TRBJ2-1	TRBV12-3/TRBV12-4	ASGRGSSYNEQF
TRBJ1-6	TRBV15	ATSSRVTGSSYNSPLH
TRBJ1-5	TRBV20-1	SAATGYSNQPQH
TRBJ2-5	TRBV6-5	ASSSSLAAQYQETQY
TRBJ2-2	TRBV19	AIRSGAGDTGELF
TRBJ2-2	TRBV24-1	ATSDPGLGTGELF
TRBJ2-2	TRBV12-3/TRBV12-4	ASRRTSIGELF
TRBJ2-5	TRBV12-3/TRBV12-4	ASSSGQKETQY
TRBJ1-3	TRBV4-1	ASSQVHPNSGNTIY
TRBJ2-1	TRBV6-1	ASSESRVFNEQF
TRBJ2-5	TRBV20-1	SAKPGGLQETQY
TRBJ2-2	TRBV20-1	SARGYGTANTGELF
TRBJ2-5	TRBV20-1	SARRLGGETQY